This T cell receptor beta chain was documented in a study of CD8 T cells in Susac syndrome. Study results and limitations: The study's TCR sequencing and HLA analysis drew on a certain number of individuals. That number was acknowledged as relatively small.

CD8+ and CD4+ T cells circulating in blood were sequenced for TCR beta. Negative isolation yielded CD8+ and CD4+ T cells; FACS enriched TEMRA cells. Reverse transcription used about 0.45 to 1 ug RNA and random hexamers. With immunoSEQ multiplex PCR, TCR beta CDR3 was amplified across 54 Vbeta and 13 Jbeta. TCRdb independently ran MiXCR on the immunoSEQ multiplex PCR reads; one entry per CDR3 protein. The repertoire consists of 95,000 to 150,000 distinct CDR3 sequences, with 94% occurring once and the leading ten covering roughly 0.095%. A word on this clonotype: Its target is unknown.

The CDR3 loop spans 13 amino acids. V lost 11 bases to trimming and J lost 4 bases; unmatched junction nucleotides: 10. CDR1 and CDR2 (germline): MNHEY, SVGAGI. Sequencing was performed on CD4+ T cells from PBMCs. The chain recombines TRBV6-5 with TRBJ1-2; 7 bases are a match to TRBD1. The clonotype was recovered from a human donor in good health. The CDR3 DNA is TGTGCCTGCTCAGGGGGGAACCGCTATGGCTACACCTTC. Translated, it gives CACSGGNRYGYTF.